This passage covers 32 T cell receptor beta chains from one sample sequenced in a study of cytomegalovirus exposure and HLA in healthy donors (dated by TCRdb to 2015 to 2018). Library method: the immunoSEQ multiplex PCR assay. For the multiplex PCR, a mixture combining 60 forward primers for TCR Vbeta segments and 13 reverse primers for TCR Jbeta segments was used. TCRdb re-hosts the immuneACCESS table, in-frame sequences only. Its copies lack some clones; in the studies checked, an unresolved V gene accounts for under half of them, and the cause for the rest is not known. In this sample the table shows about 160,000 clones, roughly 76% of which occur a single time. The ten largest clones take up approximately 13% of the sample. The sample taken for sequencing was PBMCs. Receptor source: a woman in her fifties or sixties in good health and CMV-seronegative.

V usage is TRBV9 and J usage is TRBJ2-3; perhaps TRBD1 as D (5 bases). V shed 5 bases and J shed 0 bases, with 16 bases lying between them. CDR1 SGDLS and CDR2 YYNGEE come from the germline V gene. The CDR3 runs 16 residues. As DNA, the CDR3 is TGTGCCAGCAGTCTTGAAGGGGCGTATAGCACAGATACGCAGTATTTT. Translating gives CASSLEGAYSTDTQYF.

DNA of the CDR3: TGTGCCAGCAGGGACGGACTCCTCTCTGGAAACACCATATATTTT. This sequence encodes CASRDGLLSGNTIYF. The genes are TRBV28 and TRBJ1-3; D is unclear. V was clipped by 6 bases and J by 0 bases, with 12 bases between them. The V gene's germline CDR1 is MDHEN and CDR2 SYDVKM. This CDR3 is built from 15 residues.

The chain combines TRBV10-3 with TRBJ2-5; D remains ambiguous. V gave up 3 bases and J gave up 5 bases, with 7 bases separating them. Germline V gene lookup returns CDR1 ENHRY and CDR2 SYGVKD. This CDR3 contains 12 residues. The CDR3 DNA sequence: TGTGCCATCAGTGACAACCGGGAGACCCAGTACTTC. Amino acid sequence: CAISDNRETQYF.

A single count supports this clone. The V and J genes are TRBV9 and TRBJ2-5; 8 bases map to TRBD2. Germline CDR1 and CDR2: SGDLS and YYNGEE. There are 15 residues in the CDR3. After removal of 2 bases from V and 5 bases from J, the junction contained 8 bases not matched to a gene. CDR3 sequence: CASSVTSGRGETQYF. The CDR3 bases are TGTGCCAGCAGCGTCACAAGCGGGAGAGGGGAGACCCAGTACTTC.

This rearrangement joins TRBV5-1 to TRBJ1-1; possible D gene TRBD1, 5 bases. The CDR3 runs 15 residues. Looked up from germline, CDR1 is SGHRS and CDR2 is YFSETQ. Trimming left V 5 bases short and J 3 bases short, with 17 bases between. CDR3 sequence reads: CASRPDLGGDTEAFF. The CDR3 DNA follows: TGCGCCAGCAGGCCCGACCTAGGAGGGGACACTGAAGCTTTCTTT.

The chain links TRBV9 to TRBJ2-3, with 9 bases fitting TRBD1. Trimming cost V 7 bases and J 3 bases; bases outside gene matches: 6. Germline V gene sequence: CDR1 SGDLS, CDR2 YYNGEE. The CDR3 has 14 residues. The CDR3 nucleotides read TGTGCCAGCTCAACAGGGGGCAGTACAGATACGCAGTATTTT. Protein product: CASSTGGSTDTQYF.

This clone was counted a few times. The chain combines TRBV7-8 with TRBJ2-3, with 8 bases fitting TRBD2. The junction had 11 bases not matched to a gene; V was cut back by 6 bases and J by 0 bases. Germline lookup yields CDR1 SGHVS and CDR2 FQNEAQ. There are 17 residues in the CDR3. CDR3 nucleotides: TGTGCCAGCAGGCCCAGGGCACTAGCGGTTAGCACAGATACGCAGTATTTT. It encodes CASRPRALAVSTDTQYF.

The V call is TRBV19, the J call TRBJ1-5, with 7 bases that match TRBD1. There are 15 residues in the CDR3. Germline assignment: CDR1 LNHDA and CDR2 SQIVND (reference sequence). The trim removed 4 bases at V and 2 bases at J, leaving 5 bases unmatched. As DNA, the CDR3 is TGTGCCAGTAGTAGTCCAGGGGGTGGCAATCAGCCCCAGCATTTT. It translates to CASSSPGGGNQPQHF.

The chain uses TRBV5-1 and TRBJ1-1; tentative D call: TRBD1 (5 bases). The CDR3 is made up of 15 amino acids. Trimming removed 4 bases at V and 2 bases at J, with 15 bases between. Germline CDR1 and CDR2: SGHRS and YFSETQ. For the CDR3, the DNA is TGCGCCAGCAGCCTGTCCCCGGGACTTAACACTGAAGCTTTCTTT. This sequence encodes CASSLSPGLNTEAFF. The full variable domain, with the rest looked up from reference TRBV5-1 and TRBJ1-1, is KAGVTQTPRYLIKTRGQQVTLSCSPISGHRSVSWYQQTPGQGLQFLFEYFSETQRNKGNFPGRFSGRQFSNSRSEMNVSTLELGDSALYLCASSLSPGLNTEAFFGQGTRLTVV.

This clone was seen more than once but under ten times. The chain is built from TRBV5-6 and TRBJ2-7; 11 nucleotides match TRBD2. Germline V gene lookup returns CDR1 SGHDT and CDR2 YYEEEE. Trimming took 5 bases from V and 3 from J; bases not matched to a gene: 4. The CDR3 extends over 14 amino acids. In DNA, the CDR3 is TGTGCCAGCAGTTCGGGACTAGCGGTCTACGAGCAGTACTTC. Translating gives CASSSGLAVYEQYF.

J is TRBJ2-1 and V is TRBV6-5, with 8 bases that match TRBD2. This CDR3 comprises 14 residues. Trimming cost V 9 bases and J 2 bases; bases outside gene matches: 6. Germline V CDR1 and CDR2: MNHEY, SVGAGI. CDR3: CASRREGPYNEQFF. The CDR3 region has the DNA TGTGCCAGTCGACGGGAGGGCCCCTACAATGAGCAGTTCTTC.

The CDR3 protein is CASSVGQGAVETQYF. DNA for the CDR3: TGTGCCAGCAGCGTAGGTCAAGGGGCGGTCGAGACCCAGTACTTC. The genes are TRBV9 and TRBJ2-5; maybe TRBD1 (5 bases). Trimming cost V 0 bases and J 5 bases, with 14 bases left between them. The germline CDR1 and CDR2 sequences are SGDLS and YYNGEE. The CDR3 totals 15 residues.

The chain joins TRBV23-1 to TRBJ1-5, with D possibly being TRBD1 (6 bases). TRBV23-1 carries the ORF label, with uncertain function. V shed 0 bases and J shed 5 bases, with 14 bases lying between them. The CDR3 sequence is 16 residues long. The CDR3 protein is CASSQSQGPFDQPQHF. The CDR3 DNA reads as TGCGCCAGCAGTCAATCCCAGGGGCCGTTCGATCAGCCCCAGCATTTT.

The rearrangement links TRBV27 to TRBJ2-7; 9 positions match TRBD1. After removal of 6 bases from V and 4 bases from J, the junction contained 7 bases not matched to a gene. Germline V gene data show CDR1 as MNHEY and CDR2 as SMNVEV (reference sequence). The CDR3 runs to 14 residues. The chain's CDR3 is CASSSGTGQYEQYF. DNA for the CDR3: TGTGCCAGCAGCAGCGGGACAGGGCAGTACGAGCAGTACTTC.

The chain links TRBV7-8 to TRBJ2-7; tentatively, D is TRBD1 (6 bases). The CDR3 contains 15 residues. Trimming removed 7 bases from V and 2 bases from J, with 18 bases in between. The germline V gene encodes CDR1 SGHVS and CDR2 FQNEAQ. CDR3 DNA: TGTGCCAGCACCCTAAACCCGGGACACACCTACGAGCAGTACTTC. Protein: CASTLNPGHTYEQYF.

CDR3 sequence reads: CASSYDEGAASYEQYF. In DNA form, the CDR3 reads TGTGCCAGCAGTTACGACGAGGGGGCGGCTTCCTACGAGCAGTACTTC. The V and J genes are TRBV6-5 and TRBJ2-7; 7 nucleotides match TRBD1. The V gene's germline CDR1 is MNHEY and CDR2 SVGAGI. J gave up 1 base and V 2 bases, and 8 bases lay outside the gene matches. The CDR3 contains 16 residues.

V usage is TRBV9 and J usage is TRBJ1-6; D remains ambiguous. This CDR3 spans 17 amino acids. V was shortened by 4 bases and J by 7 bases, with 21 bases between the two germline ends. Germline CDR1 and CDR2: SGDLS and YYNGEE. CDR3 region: CASSIIIRWRRNSPLHF. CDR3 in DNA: TGTGCCAGCAGCATAATTATAAGGTGGCGGAGAAATTCACCCCTCCACTTT.

The CDR3 DNA sequence: TGCGCCAGCAGCCCTAGCACAGATACGCAGTATTTT. Amino acid sequence: CASSPSTDTQYF. The V and J genes are TRBV5-1 and TRBJ2-3, with no clear D. CDR1 is SGHRS, CDR2 YFSETQ, per germline. The V end lost 4 bases, the J end lost 0 bases, and 3 bases lay between the germline ends. This CDR3 is built from 12 residues.

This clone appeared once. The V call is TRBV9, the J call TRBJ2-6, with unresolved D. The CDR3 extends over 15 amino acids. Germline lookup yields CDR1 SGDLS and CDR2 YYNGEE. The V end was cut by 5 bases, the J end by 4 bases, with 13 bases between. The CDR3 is CASSPDFPGANVLTF. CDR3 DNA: TGTGCCAGCAGTCCAGACTTCCCAGGGGCCAACGTCCTGACTTTC.

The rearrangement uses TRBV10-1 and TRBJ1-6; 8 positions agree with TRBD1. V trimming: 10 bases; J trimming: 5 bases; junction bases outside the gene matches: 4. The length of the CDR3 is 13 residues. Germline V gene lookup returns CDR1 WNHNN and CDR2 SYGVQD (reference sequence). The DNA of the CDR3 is TGCGCCACCCCGGGACAGGATAATTCACCCCTCCACTTT. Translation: CATPGQDNSPLHF.

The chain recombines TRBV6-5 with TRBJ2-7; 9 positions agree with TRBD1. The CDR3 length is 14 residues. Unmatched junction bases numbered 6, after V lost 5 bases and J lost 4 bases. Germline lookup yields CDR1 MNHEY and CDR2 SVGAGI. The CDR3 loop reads CASSPGTGLYEQYF. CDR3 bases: TGTGCCAGCAGTCCCGGGACAGGGCTGTACGAGCAGTACTTC.

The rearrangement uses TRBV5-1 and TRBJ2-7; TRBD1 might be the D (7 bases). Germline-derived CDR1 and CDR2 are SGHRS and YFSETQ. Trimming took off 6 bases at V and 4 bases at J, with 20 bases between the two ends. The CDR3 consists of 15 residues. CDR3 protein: CASNPEGAKFYEQYF. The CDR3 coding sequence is TGCGCCAGCAATCCGGAGGGGGCCAAATTTTACGAGCAGTACTTC.

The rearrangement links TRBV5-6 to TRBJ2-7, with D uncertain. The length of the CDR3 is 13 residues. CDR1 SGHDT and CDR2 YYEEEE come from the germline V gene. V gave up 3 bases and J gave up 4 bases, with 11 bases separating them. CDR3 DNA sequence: TGTGCCAGCAGCTCGACATTGGAATACGAGCAGTACTTC. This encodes CASSSTLEYEQYF.

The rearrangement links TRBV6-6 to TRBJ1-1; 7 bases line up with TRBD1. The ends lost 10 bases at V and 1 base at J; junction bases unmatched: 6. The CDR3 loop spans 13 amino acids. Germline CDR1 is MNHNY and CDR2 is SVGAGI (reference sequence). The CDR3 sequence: CATDREQNTEAFF. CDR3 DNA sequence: TGTGCCACCGACAGGGAACAGAACACTGAAGCTTTCTTT.

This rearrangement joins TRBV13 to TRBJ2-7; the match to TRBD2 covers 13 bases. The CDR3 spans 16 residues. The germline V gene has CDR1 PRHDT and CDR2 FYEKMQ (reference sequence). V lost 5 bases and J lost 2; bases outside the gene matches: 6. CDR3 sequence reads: CASSLGLAGVTYEQYF. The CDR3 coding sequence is TGTGCCAGCAGCCTCGGACTAGCGGGGGTCACCTACGAGCAGTACTTC.

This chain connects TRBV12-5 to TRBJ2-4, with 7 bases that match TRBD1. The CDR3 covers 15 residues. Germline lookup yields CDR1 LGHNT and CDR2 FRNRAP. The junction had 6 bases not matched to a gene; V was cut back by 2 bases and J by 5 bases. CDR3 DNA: TGTGCTAGTGGTTTGACTAGACAGGGAGAAAACATTCAGTACTTC. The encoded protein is CASGLTRQGENIQYF.

Here the CDR3 reads CASSATGTGVRYTF. The CDR3 nucleotides read TGTGCCAGCAGTGCAACCGGGACAGGGGTTCGCTACACCTTC. This chain joins TRBV6-5 and TRBJ1-2; 10 positions agree with TRBD1. This CDR3 has 14 amino acids. The germline V gene encodes CDR1 MNHEY and CDR2 SVGAGI. V dropped 5 bases and J dropped 9; count of bases not matched to a gene: 9.

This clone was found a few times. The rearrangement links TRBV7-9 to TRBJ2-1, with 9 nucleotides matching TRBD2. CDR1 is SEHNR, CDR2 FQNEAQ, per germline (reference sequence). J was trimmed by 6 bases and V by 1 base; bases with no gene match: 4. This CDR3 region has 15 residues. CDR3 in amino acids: CASSLGAGGVNEQFF. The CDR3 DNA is TGTGCCAGCAGCTTAGGAGCGGGGGGAGTCAATGAGCAGTTCTTC. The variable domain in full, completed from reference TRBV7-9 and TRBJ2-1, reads DTGVSQNPRHKITKRGQNVTFRCDPISEHNRLYWYRQTLGQGPEFLTYFQNEAQLEKSRLLSDRFSAERPKGSFSTLEIQRTEQGDSAMYLCASSLGAGGVNEQFFGPGTRLTVL.

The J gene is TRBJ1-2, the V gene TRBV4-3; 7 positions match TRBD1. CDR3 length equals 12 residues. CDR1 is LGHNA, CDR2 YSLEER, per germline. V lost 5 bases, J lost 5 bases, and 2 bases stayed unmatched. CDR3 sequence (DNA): TGCGCCAGCAGCGACAGGGCATATGGCTACACCTTC. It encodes CASSDRAYGYTF.

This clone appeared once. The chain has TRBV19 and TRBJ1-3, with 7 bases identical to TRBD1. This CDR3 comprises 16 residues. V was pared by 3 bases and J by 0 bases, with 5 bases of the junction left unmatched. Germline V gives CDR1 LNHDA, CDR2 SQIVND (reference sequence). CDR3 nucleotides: TGTGCCAGTAGTATCCGGGACAGACTCTCTGGAAACACCATATATTTT. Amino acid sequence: CASSIRDRLSGNTIYF.

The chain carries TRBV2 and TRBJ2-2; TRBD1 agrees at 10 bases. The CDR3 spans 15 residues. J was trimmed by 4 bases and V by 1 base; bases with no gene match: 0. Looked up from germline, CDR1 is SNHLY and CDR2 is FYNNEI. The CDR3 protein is CASSEGQGATGELFF. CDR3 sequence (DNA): TGTGCCAGCAGTGAAGGACAGGGGGCCACCGGGGAGCTGTTTTTT.

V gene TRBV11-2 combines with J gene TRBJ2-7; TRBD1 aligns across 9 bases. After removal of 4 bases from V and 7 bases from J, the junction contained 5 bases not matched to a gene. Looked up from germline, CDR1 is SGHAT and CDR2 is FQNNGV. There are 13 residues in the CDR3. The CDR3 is CASSSQGAKEQYF. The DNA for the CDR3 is TGTGCCAGCAGCTCACAGGGGGCGAAGGAGCAGTACTTC.